This T cell receptor (beta chain) emerged from a study of blood T cell repertoires in COVID-19. Germline CDR1 and CDR2: GTSNPN and SVGIG (reference sequence). Trimming took off 8 bases at V and 8 bases at J, with 15 bases between the two ends. CDR3 length: 12 amino acids. In the original workflow: The authors estimated nucleated cell counts from reference gene primer amplification. Measured with immunoSEQ multiplex PCR; TCRdb has only the in-frame clones, and not every one. V and J calls and clone size are those listed in that table; D and trimming were worked out from the DNA. Of roughly 380,000 clones listed, about 89% were seen once; the top ten hold approximately 1.2%.

The chain employs TRBV30 and TRBJ1-4; D unclear. The receptor was derived from a man in his thirties or forties who had recovered from COVID-19. The sample was PBMCs or T cells enriched from blood (not recorded which). CDR3 nucleotides: TGTGCCCGGGATAGCTTTGGGGAAAAACTGTTTTTT. This gives the protein CARDSFGEKLFF. Supplemented by reference TRBV30 and TRBJ1-4, the full variable domain reads SQTIHQWPATLVQPVGSPLSLECTVEGTSNPNLYWYRQAAGRGLQLLFYSVGIGQISSEVPQNLSASRPQDRQFILSSKKLLLSDSGFYLCARDSFGEKLFFGSGTQLSVL.